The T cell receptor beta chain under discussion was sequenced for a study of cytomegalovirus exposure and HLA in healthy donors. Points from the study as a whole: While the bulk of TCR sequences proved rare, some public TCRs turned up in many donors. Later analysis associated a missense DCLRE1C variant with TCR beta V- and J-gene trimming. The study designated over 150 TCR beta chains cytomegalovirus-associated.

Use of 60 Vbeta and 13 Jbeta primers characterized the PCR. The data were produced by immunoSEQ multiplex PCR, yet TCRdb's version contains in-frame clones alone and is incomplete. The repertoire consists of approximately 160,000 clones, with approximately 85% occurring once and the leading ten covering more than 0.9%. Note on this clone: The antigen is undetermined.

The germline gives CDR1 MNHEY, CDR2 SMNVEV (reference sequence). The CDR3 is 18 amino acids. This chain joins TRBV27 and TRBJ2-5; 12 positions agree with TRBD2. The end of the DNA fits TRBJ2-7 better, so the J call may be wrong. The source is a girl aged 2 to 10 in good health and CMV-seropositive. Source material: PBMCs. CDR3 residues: CASSPPGLAGRHRDEQYF. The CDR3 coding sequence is TGTGCCAGCAGTCCCCCGGGACTAGCGGGTCGCCACCGGGACGAGCAGTACTTC.